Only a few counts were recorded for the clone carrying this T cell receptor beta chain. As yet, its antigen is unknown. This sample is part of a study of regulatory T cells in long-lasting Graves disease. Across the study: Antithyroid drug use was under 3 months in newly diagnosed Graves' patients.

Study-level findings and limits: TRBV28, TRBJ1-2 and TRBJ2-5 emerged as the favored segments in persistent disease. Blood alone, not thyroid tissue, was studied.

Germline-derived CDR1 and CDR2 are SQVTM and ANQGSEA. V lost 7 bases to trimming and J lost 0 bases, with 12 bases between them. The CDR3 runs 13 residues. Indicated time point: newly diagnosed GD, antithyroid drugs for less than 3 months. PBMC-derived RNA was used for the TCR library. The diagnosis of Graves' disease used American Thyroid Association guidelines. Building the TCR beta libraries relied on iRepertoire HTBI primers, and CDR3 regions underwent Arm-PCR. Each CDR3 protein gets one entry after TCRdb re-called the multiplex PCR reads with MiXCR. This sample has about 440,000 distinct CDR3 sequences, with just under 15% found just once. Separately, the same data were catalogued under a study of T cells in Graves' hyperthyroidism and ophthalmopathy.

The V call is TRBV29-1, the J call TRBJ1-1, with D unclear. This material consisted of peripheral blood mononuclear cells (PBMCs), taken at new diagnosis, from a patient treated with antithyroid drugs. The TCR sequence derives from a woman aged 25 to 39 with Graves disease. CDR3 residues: CSAARGMNTEAFF. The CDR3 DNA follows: TGCAGCGCCGCGAGAGGTATGAACACTGAAGCTTTCTTT.